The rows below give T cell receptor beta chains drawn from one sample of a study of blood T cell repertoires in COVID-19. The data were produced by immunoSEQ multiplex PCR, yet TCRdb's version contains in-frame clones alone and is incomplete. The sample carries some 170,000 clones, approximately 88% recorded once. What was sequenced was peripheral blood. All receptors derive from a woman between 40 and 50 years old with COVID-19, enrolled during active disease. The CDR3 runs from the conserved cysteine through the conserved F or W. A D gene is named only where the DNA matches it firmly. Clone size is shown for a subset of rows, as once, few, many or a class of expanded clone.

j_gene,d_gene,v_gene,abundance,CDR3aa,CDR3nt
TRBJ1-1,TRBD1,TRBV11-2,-,CAKQGMNTEAFF,TGTGCCAAACAGGGGATGAACACTGAAGCTTTCTTT
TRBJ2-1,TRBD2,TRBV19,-,CASSGGGEPGLAYHEQFF,TGTGCCAGTAGCGGGGGTGGGGAGCCGGGACTAGCGTATCATGAGCAGTTCTTC
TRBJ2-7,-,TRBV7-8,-,CASSLISYEQYF,TGTGCCAGCAGCCTTATCTCCTACGAGCAGTACTTC
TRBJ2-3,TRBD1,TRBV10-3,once,CAISESDTGTGSTDTQYF,TGTGCCATCAGTGAGTCGGACACCGGGACAGGGAGCACAGATACGCAGTATTTT
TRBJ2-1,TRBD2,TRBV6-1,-,CASSEVGGSGGPENEQFF,TGTGCCAGCAGTGAAGTTGGGGGTAGCGGGGGGCCGGAGAATGAGCAGTTCTTC
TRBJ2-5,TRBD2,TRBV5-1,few,CATAGGLAGVSRETQYF,TGCGCCACCGCCGGAGGACTAGCGGGAGTTTCCCGCGAGACCCAGTACTTC
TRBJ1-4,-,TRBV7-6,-,CASSQFAPGSANEKLFF,TGTGCCAGCAGTCAATTCGCCCCGGGGTCTGCTAATGAAAAACTGTTTTTT
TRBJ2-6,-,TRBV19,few,CASSSSVAGANVLTF,TGTGCCAGTAGTTCCAGTGTGGCCGGGGCCAACGTCCTGACTTTC
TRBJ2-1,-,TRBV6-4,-,CATRGVYNEQFF,TGTGCTACCCGGGGAGTTTACAATGAGCAGTTCTTC
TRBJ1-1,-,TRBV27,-,CASSLSPGGEEAFF,TGTGCCAGCAGTTTATCTCCCGGCGGCGAAGAAGCTTTCTTT
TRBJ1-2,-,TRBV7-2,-,CASSFTPTNYGYTF,TGTGCCAGCAGTTTTACACCCACTAACTATGGCTACACCTTC
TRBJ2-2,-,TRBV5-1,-,CASAGTGELFF,TGCGCCAGCGCGGGGACCGGGGAGCTGTTTTTT
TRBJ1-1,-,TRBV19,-,CASSPGALAEAFF,TGTGCCAGTAGTCCAGGGGCCCTGGCTGAAGCTTTCTTT
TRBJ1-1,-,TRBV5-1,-,CASSPTGSLRNTEAFF,TGCGCCAGCAGCCCTACCGGGAGCCTGCGGAACACTGAAGCTTTCTTT
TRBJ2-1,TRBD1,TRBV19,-,CASSSTGTGADNEQFF,TGTGCCAGTAGTTCCACCGGGACAGGGGCCGACAATGAGCAGTTCTTC
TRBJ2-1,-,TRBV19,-,CASSIARDSLPYNEQFF,TGTGCCAGTAGTATAGCGCGGGACAGCCTACCCTACAATGAGCAGTTCTTC
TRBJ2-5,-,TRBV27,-,CASSFSQQETQYF,TGTGCCAGCAGTTTTTCTCAGCAAGAGACCCAGTACTTC
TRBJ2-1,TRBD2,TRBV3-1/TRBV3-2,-,CASSQGNRHMRASGAYNEQFF,TGTGCCAGCAGCCAAGGTAATCGTCACATGAGGGCGAGCGGGGCTTACAATGAGCAGTTCTTC
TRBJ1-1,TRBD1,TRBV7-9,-,CASSPTGVGPLEGGEAFF,TGTGCCAGCAGCCCAACAGGGGTCGGTCCGTTAGAGGGTGGTGAAGCTTTCTTT
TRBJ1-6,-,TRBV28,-,CASSSSARGNNSPLHF,TGTGCCAGCAGTTCCTCAGCTCGGGGAAATAATTCACCCCTCCACTTT
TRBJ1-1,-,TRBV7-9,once,CASSSATGNTEAFF,TGTGCCAGCAGCTCAGCGACTGGGAACACTGAAGCTTTCTTT
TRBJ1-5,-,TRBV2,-,CASSEGSGRNQPQHF,TGTGCCAGCAGTGAAGGCTCAGGGCGCAATCAGCCCCAGCATTTT
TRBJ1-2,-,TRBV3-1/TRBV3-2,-,CASLGGRTNYGYTF,TGTGCCAGCCTGGGGGGGCGAACTAACTATGGCTACACCTTC
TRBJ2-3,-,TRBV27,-,CASSLYRASTDTQYF,TGTGCCAGCAGTCTTTACAGGGCTAGCACAGATACGCAGTATTTT
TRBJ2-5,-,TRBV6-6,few,CASKVKGRGSQETQYF,TGTGCCAGCAAGGTTAAGGGTCGGGGGAGCCAAGAGACCCAGTACTTC
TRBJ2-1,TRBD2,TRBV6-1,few,CASSEKSGGGDEQFF,TGTGCCAGCAGTGAAAAAAGCGGGGGTGGCGATGAGCAGTTCTTC
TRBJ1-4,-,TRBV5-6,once,CASSKERTPTRANEKLFF,TGTGCCAGCAGCAAAGAGCGAACCCCAACGCGGGCTAATGAAAAACTGTTTTTT
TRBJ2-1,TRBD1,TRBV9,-,CASSGGTAIGQFF,TGTGCCAGCAGCGGGGGGACAGCAATAGGGCAGTTCTTC
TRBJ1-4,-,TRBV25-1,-,CASTRRGGTGEKLFF,TGTGCCAGCACTCGCCGGGGAGGAACGGGCGAAAAACTGTTTTTT
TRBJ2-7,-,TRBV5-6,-,CASRGDFSYEQYF,TGTGCCAGCAGGGGGGACTTCTCCTACGAGCAGTACTTC
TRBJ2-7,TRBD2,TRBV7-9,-,CASSLTAGREASYEQYF,TGTGCCAGCAGCTTAACTGCGGGGCGGGAGGCGTCCTACGAGCAGTACTTC
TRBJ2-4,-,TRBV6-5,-,CASREGAPKNIQYF,TGTGCCAGCAGGGAGGGGGCGCCCAAAAACATTCAGTACTTC
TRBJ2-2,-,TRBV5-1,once,CASSPGSSETGELFF,TGCGCCAGCAGCCCCGGGTCATCCGAGACCGGGGAGCTGTTTTTT
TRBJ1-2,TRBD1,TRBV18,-,CASSTGTGGSYGYTF,TGTGCCAGCTCAACAGGGACAGGGGGAAGCTATGGCTACACCTTC
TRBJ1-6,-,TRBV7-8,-,CASSPSRGKDNSPLHF,TGTGCCAGCAGCCCCTCACGAGGGAAGGATAATTCACCCCTCCACTTT